This TCR beta chain was identified in a study of cytomegalovirus exposure and HLA in healthy donors. A multiplex PCR was run with 60 Vbeta primers and 13 Jbeta primers. Only in-frame clones appear in the TCRdb table, and some are missing; sequencing was by immunoSEQ multiplex PCR. Of about 130,000 clones in the sample, approximately 80% were seen once. Findings and limits, study-wide: An analysis was carried out later, and it reportedly showed fewer N-insertions in an Asian-associated ancestry cluster than the roughly 670-donor mean. V- and J-gene trimming in TCR beta was tied to a missense DCLRE1C variant by an analysis performed later.

Regarding this clone: What it binds is not known.

All the people who gave samples were healthy bone marrow donors. The germline V gene has CDR1 SGDLS and CDR2 YYNGEE. The CDR3 runs to 16 residues. With 3 bases removed from V and 6 bases from J, the gap between germline ends came to 20 bases. Source material: PBMCs. This TCR was recovered from a girl aged 2 to 10 in good health and CMV-seronegative. The gene calls are TRBV9 and TRBJ2-3, with D maybe TRBD2 (6 bases). CDR3 residues: CASSALPRLARDTQYF. In DNA form, the CDR3 reads TGTGCCAGCAGCGCCCTGCCTCGGCTAGCGAGGGATACGCAGTATTTT.